A single sample gave rise to the 27 T cell receptor beta chains below, sequenced in a study of blood T cell repertoires in COVID-19. Clones were read by immunoSEQ multiplex PCR, and TCRdb kept only the in-frame ones, dropping some. The data hold over 150,000 clones, with 80% to 90% observed a single time. The sequenced material came from peripheral blood. Receptors originate from a woman between 65 and 79 years old who had recovered from COVID-19.

This CDR3 is CASRQETQYF. The CDR3 region has the DNA TGTGCCAGCCGCCAAGAGACCCAGTACTTC. The chain carries TRBV2 and TRBJ2-5; no firm D call. The germline V and J ends were trimmed by 8 bases and 1 base, with 2 bases remaining between them. This CDR3 has 10 amino acids. Germline loops: CDR1 SNHLY, CDR2 FYNNEI.

V usage is TRBV18 and J usage is TRBJ1-2, with 11 bases matching TRBD1. In germline, CDR1 is KGHSH, CDR2 LQKENI. The V and J ends lost 0 bases and 3 bases, in that order; junction bases with no gene match: 0. The CDR3 runs to 15 residues. The CDR3 DNA reads TGTGCCAGCTCACCACCGGGACAGGGGGACTATGGCTACACCTTC. Translation: CASSPPGQGDYGYTF.

This clone was found a few times. V and J are TRBV18 and TRBJ2-3; weak D call: TRBD2 (7 bases). The CDR3 consists of 15 residues. V was trimmed by 3 bases and J by 2 bases, leaving 12 bases between them. Germline lookup yields CDR1 KGHSH and CDR2 LQKENI. CDR3 amino acids: CASSPSAGATDTQYF. CDR3 bases: TGTGCCAGCTCACCCTCGGCGGGGGCCACAGATACGCAGTATTTT.

The chain carries TRBV19 and TRBJ1-1; the match to TRBD1 covers 7 bases. Germline V gene lookup returns CDR1 LNHDA and CDR2 SQIVND (reference sequence). V shed 7 bases, J shed 4 bases, and the junction held 12 bases outside the gene matches. The length of the CDR3 is 15 residues. CDR3 nucleotide sequence: TGTGCCAGTATCAGTAGACAGGGCTCCCGCACTGAAGCTTTCTTT. Translating gives CASISRQGSRTEAFF.

The J gene is TRBJ2-3, the V gene TRBV28, with 10 bases aligning to TRBD2. Germline loops: CDR1 MDHEN, CDR2 SYDVKM. CDR3 length: 17 amino acids. After removal of 9 bases from V and 2 bases from J, the junction contained 14 bases not matched to a gene. CDR3 loop: CASLSPVLAGSTDTQYF. DNA of the CDR3: TGTGCCAGTCTTTCCCCCGTACTAGCGGGATCCACAGATACGCAGTATTTT.

The gene calls are TRBV18 and TRBJ1-1; no reliable D call. This CDR3 comprises 12 residues. Trimming stripped 2 bases from V and 8 bases from J, with 9 bases between. CDR1 and CDR2 (germline): KGHSH, LQKENI. CDR3 in amino acids: CASSPREGEAFF. The CDR3 coding sequence is TGTGCCAGCTCACCAAGGGAGGGAGAAGCTTTCTTT.

V and J are TRBV7-2 and TRBJ2-3; 10 bases are a match to TRBD2. Germline values: CDR1 SGHTA, CDR2 FQGNSA. CDR3 length equals 16 residues. The V gene end was trimmed by 5 bases and the J gene end by 0 bases; junction bases not matched to a gene: 5. CDR3 in amino acids: CASSPPTSGSTDTQYF. As DNA, the CDR3 is TGTGCCAGCAGCCCCCCGACTAGCGGGAGCACAGATACGCAGTATTTT.

The chain combines TRBV10-2 with TRBJ1-2; TRBD1 might be the D (5 bases). Trimming took 2 bases from V and 4 from J, leaving 8 bases between them. Germline V gene sequence: CDR1 WSHSY, CDR2 SAAADI. The CDR3 sequence is 13 residues long. CDR3 nucleotide sequence: TGCGCCAGCAGTGAGATGGGGCCCTATGGCTACACCTTC. Its translation is CASSEMGPYGYTF.

V is TRBV6-5 and J is TRBJ1-2; D perhaps matches TRBD1 (5 bases). Germline loops: CDR1 MNHEY, CDR2 SVGAGI. This CDR3 is built from 14 residues. Trimming removed 5 bases at V and 6 bases at J, with 16 bases between. CDR3 sequence reads: CASSRGDGGDGYTF. CDR3 in DNA: TGTGCCAGCAGTCGCGGGGACGGAGGGGATGGCTACACCTTC.

The V gene is TRBV4-1, the J gene TRBJ2-1; 9 bases are shared with TRBD1. The CDR3 has 16 amino acids. V was clipped by 5 bases and J by 5 bases; unmatched bases: 10. In germline, CDR1 is MGHRA, CDR2 YSYEKL. CDR3 coding DNA: TGCGCCAGCAGCTCCCCGGACAGGGGACCCCACAATGAGCAGTTCTTC. Translation: CASSSPDRGPHNEQFF.

The rearrangement uses TRBV5-4 and TRBJ1-1, with TRBD1 as a possible D gene (5 bases). Germline CDR1 is SGHNT and CDR2 is YYREEE (reference sequence). The length of the CDR3 is 15 residues. V lost 1 base and J lost 0, with 10 bases in between. The CDR3 coding sequence is TGTGCCAGCAGCTTGCCGGGGGAATTGAACACTGAAGCTTTCTTT. Amino acid sequence: CASSLPGELNTEAFF.

V is TRBV29-1 and J is TRBJ1-5, with D perhaps matching TRBD1 (5 bases). CDR3 size: 15 residues. V lost 6 bases to trimming and J lost 0 bases, with 15 bases between them. Germline CDR1 and CDR2: SQVTM and ANQGSEA. CDR3 loop: CSVGFTGDSNQPQHF. As DNA, the CDR3 is TGCAGCGTGGGGTTTACAGGCGATAGCAATCAGCCCCAGCATTTT.

The rearrangement links TRBV6-5 to TRBJ1-5; no definite D call. Trimming shortened V by 0 bases and J by 2 bases, and 8 bases separated the two germline ends. Germline V CDR1 and CDR2: MNHEY, SVGAGI. This CDR3 has 15 residues. The CDR3 reads CASSYSSGGNQPQHF. Here the CDR3 DNA reads TGTGCCAGCAGTTACTCTTCCGGGGGCAATCAGCCCCAGCATTTT.

The chain recombines TRBV7-2 with TRBJ1-6, with no clear D. The CDR3 runs 13 residues. Per germline, CDR1 SGHTA and CDR2 FQGNSA. Trimming took 1 base from V and 13 from J, leaving 11 bases between them. The CDR3 coding sequence is TGTGCCAGCAGCTTAGGCCCCCCGGGGCCCCTCCACTTT. Its protein product is CASSLGPPGPLHF.

The chain couples TRBV5-1 to TRBJ2-7, with TRBD2 matching 10 bases. V shed 2 bases and J 2 bases; nucleotides not matched to a gene: 1. The CDR3 is 14 amino acids. Germline CDR1 and CDR2: SGHRS and YFSETQ. The CDR3 spells CASSFTSGTYEQYF. The CDR3 DNA reads as TGCGCCAGCAGCTTCACTAGCGGGACCTACGAGCAGTACTTC.

The chain joins TRBV27 to TRBJ2-5; possible D gene TRBD1, 5 bases. The CDR3 totals 14 residues. CDR1 and CDR2 from the germline V gene are MNHEY and SMNVEV (reference sequence). Trimming shortened V by 5 bases and J by 1 base, and 11 bases separated the two germline ends. CDR3 region: CASSMTAPQETQYF. The CDR3 bases are TGTGCCAGCAGTATGACAGCGCCCCAAGAGACCCAGTACTTC.

This chain uses TRBV2 with TRBJ2-2, with 8 bases identical to TRBD2. CDR1 is SNHLY and CDR2 is FYNNEI in the germline V gene. CDR3 length: 16 amino acids. V dropped 2 bases and J dropped 0; count of bases not matched to a gene: 2. The chain's CDR3 is CASSETGGANTGELFF. In DNA, the CDR3 is TGTGCCAGCAGTGAAACGGGAGGGGCGAACACCGGGGAGCTGTTTTTT.

The chain uses TRBV29-1 and TRBJ1-1; a weak D match, TRBD1 (6 bases). Germline CDR1 is SQVTM and CDR2 is ANQGSEA. V was pared by 6 bases and J by 5 bases, with 19 bases between. This CDR3 has 14 amino acids. CDR3 residues: CSVGKTGAGTEAFF. The CDR3 DNA sequence: TGCAGCGTGGGAAAGACAGGCGCTGGGACTGAAGCTTTCTTT.

The V and J genes are TRBV4-1 and TRBJ1-2; maybe TRBD1 (6 bases). V lost 4 bases and J lost 4, with 19 bases in between. This CDR3 region has 16 residues. From germline, CDR1 is MGHRA and CDR2 YSYEKL. CDR3 region: CASSRIPGQSLYGYTF. The CDR3 nucleotides are TGCGCCAGCAGCCGGATCCCGGGACAAAGCCTCTATGGCTACACCTTC.

This chain links TRBV5-3 with TRBJ2-5; weak D call: TRBD1 (6 bases). TRBV5-3 is filed as an ORF, its function uncertain. Trimming removed 3 bases at V and 2 bases at J, with 14 bases between. The CDR3 has 15 amino acids. The CDR3 DNA follows: TGTGCCAGAAGCTCAAACAGGGACCCACAAGAGACCCAGTACTTC. Amino acid sequence: CARSSNRDPQETQYF.

The chain is built from TRBV29-1 and TRBJ1-1, with D possibly being TRBD1 (5 bases). Trimming cost V 8 bases and J 5 bases, with 12 bases left between them. Germline V lookup: CDR1 SQVTM, CDR2 ANQGSEA. This CDR3 is built from 11 residues. The CDR3: CSLRGGTEAFF. CDR3 DNA: TGCAGCCTACGGGGGGGGACTGAAGCTTTCTTT.

In its sample, this clone was seen a few times. The V and J genes are TRBV19 and TRBJ2-3; TRBD1 is a possible D gene (6 bases). The CDR3 length is 14 residues. V gave up 3 bases and J gave up 10 bases, with 17 bases separating them. Germline V gene sequence: CDR1 LNHDA, CDR2 SQIVND (reference sequence). CDR3 nucleotide sequence: TGTGCCAGTAGTATCCCCGGACAGTCCACAGCGCAGTATTTT. Translation gives CASSIPGQSTAQYF.

CDR3 DNA sequence: TGCGCCAGCAGCCCGGGAGGGTGGGGGCAAGAGACCCAGTACTTC. Translating it yields CASSPGGWGQETQYF. This rearrangement joins TRBV4-1 to TRBJ2-5; 8 bases map to TRBD2. Germline V gene sequence: CDR1 MGHRA, CDR2 YSYEKL. J was trimmed by 2 bases and V by 4 bases; bases with no gene match: 6. The CDR3 spans 15 residues.

This clone was seen a few times. The chain links TRBV7-9 to TRBJ1-2, with D unresolved. Per germline, CDR1 SEHNR and CDR2 FQNEAQ (reference sequence). Trimming took off 3 bases at V and 6 bases at J, with 14 bases between the two ends. The CDR3 is 14 residues long. CDR3 nucleotide sequence: TGTGCCAGCAGCTTGGCGGCCTTTGAGGATGGCTACACCTTC. As protein: CASSLAAFEDGYTF.

This clone appeared a few times. V usage is TRBV29-1 and J usage is TRBJ2-7; TRBD2 agrees at 7 bases. Germline CDR1 is SQVTM and CDR2 is ANQGSEA. This CDR3 spans 14 amino acids. The V segment lost 5 bases and the J segment 3 bases; nucleotides outside the gene matches: 10. The CDR3 coding sequence is TGCAGCGTTTTGCTGGGGGGGAAGGGCTACGAGCAGTACTTC. This gives the protein CSVLLGGKGYEQYF.

The rearrangement uses TRBV7-3 and TRBJ2-2; 11 positions agree with TRBD1. Germline CDR1 reads SGHTA; CDR2 reads FQGTGA. V lost 2 bases to trimming and J lost 3 bases; unmatched junction nucleotides: 11. The CDR3 has 19 amino acids. In DNA, the CDR3 is TGTGCCAGCAGCTTAGTCCTTCGGACAGGGGGCCGGGACACCGGGGAGCTGTTTTTT. Amino acids: CASSLVLRTGGRDTGELFF.

For the CDR3, the DNA is TGCGCCAGCAGCCGCCTCCGGACAGCTTATGGCTACACCTTC. Its translation is CASSRLRTAYGYTF. The chain combines TRBV4-1 with TRBJ1-2, with D maybe TRBD1 (6 bases). This CDR3 has 14 residues. The germline V gene encodes CDR1 MGHRA and CDR2 YSYEKL. Trimming removed 4 bases at V and 5 bases at J, with 14 bases between.